This T cell receptor (beta chain) was recovered during a study of blood T cell repertoires in COVID-19. At the level of the study: Acute and convalescent COVID-19 samples came from the United States, Italy and Spain.

Participants' own reports of clinical history determined their cohort assignment. In the source study's methods: Estimates of nucleated cell counts were drawn from the amplification of reference gene primers. The repertoire was sequenced with immunoSEQ multiplex PCR; TCRdb's copy has only in-frame clones and lacks some. V, J and clone size are those of that table, while D and trimming were read from the DNA. The sample records roughly 250,000 clones, roughly 90% being singletons. The CDR3 has 14 amino acids. Germline trimming cut 3 bases from V and 0 bases from J; bases unmatched to any gene: 2. CDR1 and CDR2 from the germline V gene are ENHRY and SYGVKD.

This sequence joins TRBV10-3 and TRBJ2-7, with 7 bases aligning to TRBD2. The TCR originated in a woman in her 30s with acute COVID-19. Sequences were obtained from PBMCs or T cells enriched from blood (not recorded which). The CDR3 loop is CAISEGGSSYEQYF. The CDR3 DNA follows: TGTGCCATCAGTGAAGGCGGGAGCTCCTACGAGCAGTACTTC.